This passage covers 7 T cell receptor beta chains from one sample sequenced in a study of cytomegalovirus exposure and HLA in healthy donors. A multiplex PCR was run with 60 Vbeta primers and 13 Jbeta primers. TCRdb keeps only in-frame clones here, not all; method: immunoSEQ multiplex PCR. The data hold 90,000 to 150,000 clones, with more than 60% observed a single time. What was sequenced was PBMCs. The source of these receptors is a man aged 35-49 years in good health and CMV-seropositive.

This clone has only a few counts. The CDR3 region is CASSIGGVRYQETQYF. The CDR3 DNA reads TGTGCCAGTAGTATAGGGGGAGTAAGGTACCAAGAGACCCAGTACTTC. The chain recombines TRBV19 with TRBJ2-5, with D perhaps TRBD2 (5 bases). Germline V gene lookup returns CDR1 LNHDA and CDR2 SQIVND (reference sequence). With 1 base removed from V and 0 bases from J, the gap between germline ends came to 12 bases. The CDR3 has 16 residues.

The V call is TRBV29-1, the J call TRBJ2-3; 9 nucleotides line up with TRBD1. J was trimmed by 2 bases and V by 6 bases; bases with no gene match: 3. CDR1 and CDR2 (germline): SQVTM, ANQGSEA. CDR3 length: 13 residues. CDR3 nucleotides: TGCAGCGTCGGGACAGGGCCCACAGATACGCAGTATTTT. Its protein is CSVGTGPTDTQYF.

The chain couples TRBV19 to TRBJ2-1, with 12 bases that match TRBD2. This CDR3 is 18 amino acids long. With 6 bases clipped from V and 6 bases from J, the junction kept 15 bases outside the gene matches. Germline loops: CDR1 LNHDA, CDR2 SQIVND (reference sequence). The CDR3 here is CASSPNGLAGGPGNEQFF. The CDR3 DNA sequence: TGTGCCAGTAGCCCCAATGGGCTAGCGGGAGGGCCAGGCAATGAGCAGTTCTTC.

The J gene is TRBJ2-3, the V gene TRBV7-2; D might be TRBD2 (5 bases). Trimming removed 4 bases at V and 0 bases at J, with 8 bases between. Germline values: CDR1 SGHTA, CDR2 FQGNSA. This CDR3 has 14 residues. The CDR3 protein is CASSWRLSTDTQYF. CDR3 coding DNA: TGTGCCAGCAGCTGGAGGCTTAGCACAGATACGCAGTATTTT.

This chain joins TRBV28 and TRBJ1-4; 9 bases are shared with TRBD1. Germline V lookup: CDR1 MDHEN, CDR2 SYDVKM. This CDR3 comprises 14 residues. With 3 bases clipped from V and 9 bases from J, the junction kept 5 bases outside the gene matches. This CDR3 reads CASSLAGTGQKLFF. CDR3 nucleotides: TGTGCCAGCAGTTTGGCCGGGACAGGGCAAAAACTGTTTTTT. Complete variable domain (other parts from reference TRBV28 and TRBJ1-4): DVKVTQSSRYLVKRTGEKVFLECVQDMDHENMFWYRQDPGLGLRLIYFSYDVKMKEKGDIPEGYSVSREKKERFSLILESASTNQTSMYLCASSLAGTGQKLFFGSGTQLSVL.

The chain uses TRBV5-1 and TRBJ1-1; no firm D call. The germline V gene encodes CDR1 SGHRS and CDR2 YFSETQ. V lost 0 bases and J 3 bases, leaving 6 bases between the germline ends. This CDR3 region has 13 residues. CDR3 DNA sequence: TGCGCCAGCAGCTTGGCAACAGACACTGAAGCTTTCTTT. It codes for CASSLATDTEAFF.

V gene TRBV7-9 combines with J gene TRBJ1-3; unclear D gene. Germline CDR1 SEHNR, CDR2 FQNEAQ (reference sequence). The CDR3 consists of 15 residues. Trimming removed 4 bases at V and 0 bases at J, with 10 bases between. CDR3 protein: CASSSEKNSGNTIYF. The CDR3 coding sequence is TGTGCCAGCAGCTCGGAGAAAAACTCTGGAAACACCATATATTTT.